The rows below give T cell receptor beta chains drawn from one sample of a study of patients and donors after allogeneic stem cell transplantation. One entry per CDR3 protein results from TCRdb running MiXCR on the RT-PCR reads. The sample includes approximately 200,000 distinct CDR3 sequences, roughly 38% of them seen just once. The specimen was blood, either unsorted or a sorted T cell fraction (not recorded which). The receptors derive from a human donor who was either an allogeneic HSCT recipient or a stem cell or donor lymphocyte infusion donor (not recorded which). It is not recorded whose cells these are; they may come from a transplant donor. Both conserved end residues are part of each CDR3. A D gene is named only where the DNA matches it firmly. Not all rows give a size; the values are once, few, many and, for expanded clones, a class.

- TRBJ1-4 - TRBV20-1 CSARRELVEKLFF TGCAGTGCTAGACGTGAGCTTGTAGAAAAACTGTTTTTT
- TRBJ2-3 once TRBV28 CASSLGRARDTQYF TGTGCCAGCAGTTTAGGCAGGGCCAGGGATACGCAGTATTTT
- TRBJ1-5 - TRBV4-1 CASSRGEGGNQPQHF TGCGCCAGCAGCCGAGGTGAGGGTGGCAATCAGCCCCAGCATTTT
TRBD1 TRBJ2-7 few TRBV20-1 CSARDDATGGYEQYF TGCAGTGCTAGAGACGACGCAACAGGGGGCTACGAGCAGTACTTC
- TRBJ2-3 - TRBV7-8 CASSLAMAQPDTQYF TGTGCCAGCAGCTTAGCGATGGCCCAGCCAGATACGCAGTATTTT
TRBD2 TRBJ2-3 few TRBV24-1 CATSRGGGTDTQYF TGTGCCACCAGTCGGGGGGGCGGCACAGATACGCAGTATTTT
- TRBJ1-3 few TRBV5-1 CASSSSRGRAGGNTIYF TGCGCCAGCAGCTCTTCGCGGGGGCGGGCCGGTGGAAACACCATATATTTT
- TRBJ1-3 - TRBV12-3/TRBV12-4 CASTPRTSGNTIYF TGTGCCAGCACTCCCCGGACGTCTGGAAACACCATATATTTT
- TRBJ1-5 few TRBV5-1 CASSPDGAGLQPQHF TGCGCCAGCAGTCCGGACGGGGCAGGCTTACAGCCCCAGCATTTT
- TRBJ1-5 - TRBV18 CASSRQENPRPQHF TGTGCCAGCTCCAGACAGGAGAATCCTCGGCCCCAGCATTTT
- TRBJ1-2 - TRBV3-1 CASSQDPAIDRHYGYTF TGTGCCAGCAGCCAAGATCCGGCAATCGACAGACACTATGGCTACACCTTC
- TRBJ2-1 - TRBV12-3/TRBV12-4 CASSPRRVREQFF TGTGCCAGCAGTCCCCGTAGGGTCAGAGAGCAGTTCTTC
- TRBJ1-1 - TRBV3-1 CASSQTGYTEAFF TGTGCCAGCAGCCAAACTGGGTACACTGAAGCTTTCTTT
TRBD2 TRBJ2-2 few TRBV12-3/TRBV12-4 CASSTRGGDTGELFF TGTGCCAGCAGTACGCGGGGGGGCGACACCGGGGAGCTGTTTTTT
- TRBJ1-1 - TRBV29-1 CSVVRRVTEAFF TGCAGCGTTGTTCGCAGGGTCACTGAAGCTTTCTTT
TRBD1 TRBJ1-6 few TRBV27 CASSWDRGLNSPLHF TGTGCCAGCAGTTGGGACAGGGGCCTTAATTCACCCCTCCACTTT
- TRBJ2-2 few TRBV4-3 CASSQDTGAFTGELFF TGCGCCAGCAGCCAAGATACGGGGGCTTTCACCGGGGAGCTGTTTTTT
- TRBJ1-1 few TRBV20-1 CSARIWGNTEAFF TGCAGTGCTCGAATCTGGGGGAACACTGAAGCTTTCTTT
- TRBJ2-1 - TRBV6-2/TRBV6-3 CASSYSMNEQFF TGTGCCAGCAGTTACTCAATGAATGAGCAGTTCTTC
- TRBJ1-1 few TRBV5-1 CASSLLTDRPRPFF TGCGCCAGCAGCCTATTAACGGATCGCCCGAGACCTTTCTTT
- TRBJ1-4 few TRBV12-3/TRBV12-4 CASSLAPREKLFF TGTGCCAGCAGTTTGGCTCCCCGTGAAAAACTGTTTTTT
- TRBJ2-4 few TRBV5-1 CASSLKTGMDIQYF TGCGCCAGCAGCTTGAAAACAGGGATGGACATTCAGTACTTC
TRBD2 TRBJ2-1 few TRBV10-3 CAINRLAGGPNEQFF TGTGCCATCAACAGACTAGCGGGGGGGCCAAATGAGCAGTTCTTC
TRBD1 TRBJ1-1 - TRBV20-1 CSAMDRGNTEAFF TGCAGTGCTATGGACAGGGGTAACACTGAAGCTTTCTTT
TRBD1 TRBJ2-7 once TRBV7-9 CASSYDRVSSYEQYF TGTGCCAGCAGCTACGACAGGGTGAGCTCCTACGAGCAGTACTTC
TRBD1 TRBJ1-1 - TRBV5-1 CASSLPRGLDTEAFF TGCGCCAGCAGCTTGCCCAGGGGGCTAGACACTGAAGCTTTCTTT
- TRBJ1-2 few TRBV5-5 CASSPAWGAGNYGYTF TGTGCCAGCAGCCCTGCCTGGGGGGCAGGAAACTATGGCTACACCTTC
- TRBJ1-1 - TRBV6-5 CASRLLSRTEAFF TGTGCCAGCAGGCTCCTATCGAGGACTGAAGCTTTCTTT
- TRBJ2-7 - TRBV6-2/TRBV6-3 CASSGWIGDASYEQYF TGTGCCAGCAGCGGGTGGATAGGGGACGCCTCCTACGAGCAGTACTTC
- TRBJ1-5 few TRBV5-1 CASSSIPGSNQPQHF TGCGCCAGCAGTTCGATTCCGGGTAGCAATCAGCCCCAGCATTTT
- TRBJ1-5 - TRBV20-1 CSAREAPRGGNQPQHF TGCAGTGCTAGAGAGGCCCCAAGGGGGGGCAATCAGCCCCAGCATTTT
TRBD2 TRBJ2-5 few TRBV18 CASSPPEVAGYQETQYF TGTGCCAGCTCACCACCGGAGGTAGCGGGGTACCAAGAGACCCAGTACTTC
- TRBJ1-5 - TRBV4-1 CASSQANSQPQHF TGCGCCAGCAGCCAAGCTAACAGTCAGCCCCAGCATTTT
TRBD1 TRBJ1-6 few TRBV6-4 CASSTGVGGPLHF TGTGCCAGCAGTACAGGGGTTGGTGGGCCCCTCCACTTT
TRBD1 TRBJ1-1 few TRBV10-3 CAISKQGAAAFF TGTGCCATCAGTAAGCAGGGGGCGGCAGCTTTCTTT
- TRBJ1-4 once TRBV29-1 CSGGFELEKLFF TGCAGCGGTGGTTTTGAGCTTGAAAAACTGTTTTTT
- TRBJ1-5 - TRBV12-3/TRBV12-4 CASSLLPSSNQPQHF TGTGCCAGCAGTTTATTGCCGTCCAGCAATCAGCCCCAGCATTTT
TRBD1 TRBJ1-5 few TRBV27 CASSPTRTGSQPQHF TGTGCCAGCAGCCCGACGAGGACAGGGAGTCAGCCCCAGCATTTT